A single sample gave rise to the 31 T cell receptor beta chains below, sequenced in a study of shared clonotypes between healthy human individuals. Sequenced by immunoSEQ multiplex PCR; TCRdb stores in-frame clones only, minus some. This sample has approximately 2.5 million clones, with roughly 93% found just once. Sequenced input: naive CD4+ T cells from PBMCs. Indicated subset: CD45RA+ positively selected. The source is a man younger than 35 in good health. Some clones in this sample may be carry-over from other donors' samples.

The V gene is TRBV30, the J gene TRBJ2-7; D not certain. Germline CDR1 and CDR2: GTSNPN and SVGIG (reference sequence). Trimming shortened V by 2 bases and J by 2 bases, and 10 bases separated the two germline ends. This CDR3 spans 13 amino acids. CDR3 in DNA: TGTGCCTGGAGTTCCATTGTTCCCTACGAGCAGTACTTC. Translation gives CAWSSIVPYEQYF. The whole variable domain, remainder taken from reference TRBV30 and TRBJ2-7, is SQTIHQWPATLVQPVGSPLSLECTVEGTSNPNLYWYRQAAGRGLQLLFYSVGIGQISSEVPQNLSASRPQDRQFILSSKKLLLSDSGFYLCAWSSIVPYEQYFGPGTRLTVT.

V is TRBV28 and J is TRBJ1-6; maybe TRBD1 (5 bases). The V and J ends lost 5 bases and 7 bases respectively, with 18 bases between them. This CDR3 has 16 amino acids. Germline lookup yields CDR1 MDHEN and CDR2 SYDVKM. The CDR3: CASSTRTFFANSPLHF. Here the CDR3 DNA reads TGTGCCAGCAGTACAAGGACATTTTTCGCCAATTCACCCCTCCACTTT.

The rearrangement links TRBV28 to TRBJ2-3; TRBD1 matches 9 bases. Germline V lookup: CDR1 MDHEN, CDR2 SYDVKM. The CDR3 is 15 amino acids. CDR3 sequence reads: CGSRETGGNTDTQYF. CDR3 in DNA: TGTGGCAGTCGCGAGACAGGGGGGAACACAGATACGCAGTATTTT.

V is TRBV5-8 and J is TRBJ1-2; 9 bases align to TRBD1. The CDR3 is 17 residues long. The germline CDR1 and CDR2 sequences are SGHTS and YDEGEE. V lost 4 bases to trimming and J lost 4 bases; unmatched junction nucleotides: 14. The CDR3 is CASSGGTGSWRGYGYTF. The DNA of the CDR3 is TGTGCCAGCAGCGGAGGGACAGGGTCCTGGAGGGGCTATGGCTACACCTTC. The variable domain in full, completed from reference TRBV5-8 and TRBJ1-2, reads EAGVTQSPTHLIKTRGQQATLRCSPISGHTSVYWYQQALGLGLQFLLWYDEGEERNRGNFPPRFSGRQFPNYSSELNVNALELEDSALYLCASSGGTGSWRGYGYTFGSGTRLTVV.

This clone was recorded only once. As DNA, the CDR3 is TGCGCCAGCAGCCTGGGGGACAGGGTTTCACCCCTCCACTTT. This codes for CASSLGDRVSPLHF. This sequence joins TRBV4-3 and TRBJ1-6; TRBD1 matches 9 bases. V gave up 4 bases and J gave up 9 bases; unmatched junction bases: 4. CDR1 LGHNA and CDR2 YSLEER come from the germline V gene. The length of the CDR3 is 14 residues.

This chain links TRBV7-9 with TRBJ2-7, with D possibly being TRBD2 (6 bases). The CDR3 extends over 13 amino acids. The germline V gene has CDR1 SEHNR and CDR2 FQNEAQ (reference sequence). Trimming took 6 bases from V and 7 from J, leaving 16 bases between them. CDR3 in DNA: TGTGCCAGCAGACCAGAGGCTCGGGGGGAGCAGTACTTC. Encoded protein: CASRPEARGEQYF.

The V and J genes are TRBV6-6 and TRBJ1-2; unclear D gene. V shed 2 bases and J shed 7 bases, with 2 bases lying between them. Per germline, CDR1 MNHNY and CDR2 SVGAGI (reference sequence). This CDR3 comprises 10 residues. The CDR3 reads CASSYGGYTF. For the CDR3, the DNA is TGTGCCAGCAGTTACGGTGGCTACACCTTC.

Only one count was recorded for this clone. The chain uses TRBV15 and TRBJ2-1; 7 nucleotides agree with TRBD2. V was pared by 0 bases and J by 2 bases, with 7 bases of the junction left unmatched. Germline V lookup: CDR1 LNHNV, CDR2 YYDKDF (reference sequence). This CDR3 contains 17 residues. CDR3 loop: CATSRDLADLTYNEQFF. CDR3 coding DNA: TGTGCCACCAGCAGAGATCTAGCGGACCTGACCTACAATGAGCAGTTCTTC.

CDR3 loop: CASSPNHPVYNEQFF. The CDR3, as DNA: TGTGCCAGCTCACCGAACCACCCGGTTTACAATGAGCAGTTCTTC. The chain couples TRBV18 to TRBJ2-1; D not certain. The CDR3 is 15 amino acids. The V gene lost 3 bases and the J gene lost 4 bases, with 13 bases spanning the gap. Germline V gene sequence: CDR1 KGHSH, CDR2 LQKENI.

The J gene is TRBJ2-5, the V gene TRBV30; D could derive from TRBD1 or TRBD2 (6 bases each). The CDR3 consists of 13 residues. V was trimmed by 5 bases and J by 6 bases, leaving 16 bases between them. The germline V gene encodes CDR1 GTSNPN and CDR2 SVGIG (reference sequence). The DNA of the CDR3 is TGTGCCTGGTACCCTCGGGGGCAGAAGACCCAGTACTTC. Its translation: CAWYPRGQKTQYF.

The chain is built from TRBV7-3 and TRBJ2-2; D not resolved. The V and J ends lost 5 bases and 5 bases respectively, with 15 bases between them. CDR1 and CDR2 from the germline V gene are SGHTA and FQGTGA. CDR3 length equals 15 residues. The CDR3 region is CASSLTPLPTGELFF. In nucleotides, the CDR3 is TGTGCCAGCAGCCTCACCCCTCTACCAACCGGGGAGCTGTTTTTT.

The chain combines TRBV5-6 with TRBJ1-2; D not certain. In germline, CDR1 is SGHDT, CDR2 YYEEEE. V dropped 4 bases and J dropped 3 bases, with 4 bases sitting between them. There are 11 residues in the CDR3. The DNA of the CDR3 is TGTGCCAGCAGCCGGGACTATGGCTACACCTTC. It translates to CASSRDYGYTF. The whole variable domain, filled in from reference TRBV5-6 and TRBJ1-2, reads DAGVTQSPTHLIKTRGQQVTLRCSPKSGHDTVSWYQQALGQGPQFIFQYYEEEERQRGNFPDRFSGHQFPNYSSELNVNALLLGDSALYLCASSRDYGYTFGSGTRLTVV.

This sequence joins TRBV2 and TRBJ2-7, with TRBD1 as a possible D gene (5 bases). The CDR3 covers 14 residues. With 8 bases removed from V and 1 base from J, the gap between germline ends came to 15 bases. Germline CDR1 and CDR2: SNHLY and FYNNEI. The CDR3 region is CASLPDRFSYEQYF. Here the CDR3 DNA reads TGTGCCAGCCTTCCTGACAGATTTTCCTACGAGCAGTACTTC.

The chain has TRBV19 and TRBJ1-2; 7 nucleotides match TRBD1. The CDR3 contains 15 residues. Germline CDR1 and CDR2: LNHDA and SQIVND (reference sequence). J lost 3 bases, V lost 8 bases, and 12 bases had no gene match. CDR3 region: CASSKTGTADYGYTF. In DNA form, the CDR3 reads TGTGCCAGTTCCAAAACCGGGACAGCTGACTATGGCTACACCTTC.

The gene calls are TRBV2 and TRBJ2-2; no reliable D call. CDR3 length: 12 amino acids. Trimming stripped 1 base from V and 8 bases from J, with 5 bases between. Germline V gene sequence: CDR1 SNHLY, CDR2 FYNNEI. CDR3: CASSEGAGELFF. For the CDR3, the DNA is TGTGCCAGCAGTGAAGGGGCGGGGGAGCTGTTTTTT.

This chain links TRBV7-8 with TRBJ2-7; D is unclear. The CDR3 totals 13 residues. From germline, CDR1 is SGHVS and CDR2 FQNEAQ. Trimming stripped 5 bases from V and 2 bases from J, with 10 bases between. CDR3 DNA sequence: TGTGCCAGCAGCACACGATGGGCCTACGAGCAGTACTTC. It encodes CASSTRWAYEQYF.

The chain has TRBV28 and TRBJ1-6; D uncertain. The CDR3 has 14 amino acids. Trimming pared 9 bases from V and 0 bases from J, leaving 9 bases between. Germline loops: CDR1 MDHEN, CDR2 SYDVKM. The DNA for the CDR3 is TGTGCCAGTCATCTGAGCTCCTATAATTCACCCCTCCACTTT. As protein: CASHLSSYNSPLHF. Full variable domain (outside the CDR3, taken from reference TRBV28 and TRBJ1-6): DVKVTQSSRYLVKRTGEKVFLECVQDMDHENMFWYRQDPGLGLRLIYFSYDVKMKEKGDIPEGYSVSREKKERFSLILESASTNQTSMYLCASHLSSYNSPLHFGNGTRLTVT.

The chain uses TRBV10-3 and TRBJ2-7, with 10 bases aligning to TRBD1. CDR3 size: 16 residues. J was trimmed by 7 bases and V by 3 bases; bases with no gene match: 12. Germline-derived CDR1 and CDR2 are ENHRY and SYGVKD. CDR3 coding DNA: TGTGCCATCAGTGAATCCCCCGGGACAGGGGCAGGGGAGCAGTACTTC. Protein: CAISESPGTGAGEQYF.

V usage is TRBV5-6 and J usage is TRBJ1-6; D is unresolved. The CDR3 loop spans 14 amino acids. V was shortened by 0 bases and J by 5 bases, with 6 bases between the two germline ends. Germline CDR1 reads SGHDT; CDR2 reads YYEEEE. CDR3 sequence: CASSLGQDNSPLHF. CDR3 bases: TGTGCCAGCAGCTTGGGGCAGGATAATTCACCCCTCCACTTT.

This clone was counted a single time. This chain joins TRBV6-6 and TRBJ2-3; 7 positions match TRBD2. The CDR3 totals 14 residues. Germline V gene lookup returns CDR1 MNHNY and CDR2 SVGAGI (reference sequence). Germline trimming cut 8 bases from V and 6 bases from J; bases unmatched to any gene: 11. The CDR3 reads CASSAGRTPDTQYF. The DNA of the CDR3 is TGTGCCAGCTCCGCCGGGAGGACCCCGGATACGCAGTATTTT.

V and J are TRBV28 and TRBJ1-5; no clear D gene. The CDR3 has 14 residues. CDR1 and CDR2 (germline): MDHEN, SYDVKM. With 5 bases removed from V and 4 bases from J, the gap between germline ends came to 12 bases. As DNA, the CDR3 is TGTGCCAGCAGTCCCCCCCGTGCTAATCAGCCCCAGCATTTT. It translates to CASSPPRANQPQHF.

The chain couples TRBV28 to TRBJ1-2; 8 bases are a match to TRBD1. J was trimmed by 4 bases and V by 5 bases; bases with no gene match: 6. CDR3 size: 14 residues. Germline V lookup: CDR1 MDHEN, CDR2 SYDVKM. The CDR3 nucleotides are TGTGCCAGCAGTCTTACAGGGGGGAGCTATGGCTACACCTTC. Amino acids: CASSLTGGSYGYTF.

This chain links TRBV25-1 with TRBJ2-5; D call uncertain. V lost 2 bases and J 4 bases, leaving 14 bases between the germline ends. Germline values: CDR1 MGHDK, CDR2 SYGVNS. This CDR3 region has 15 residues. CDR3 amino acids: CASSEMDPGIETQYF. CDR3 bases: TGTGCCAGCAGTGAAATGGACCCGGGTATAGAGACCCAGTACTTC.

The chain employs TRBV7-2 and TRBJ2-3, with D perhaps TRBD1 (6 bases). Trimming took 3 bases from V and 3 from J, leaving 13 bases between them. The CDR3 loop spans 15 amino acids. Germline loops: CDR1 SGHTA, CDR2 FQGNSA. The DNA of the CDR3 is TGTGCCAGCAGCTTTCCCCTAACAGGGACAGATACGCAGTATTTT. It yields the protein CASSFPLTGTDTQYF.

Concerning this clone: At the DNA level, this CDR3 is encoded by other sequences in the same sample as well. The gene calls are TRBV5-1 and TRBJ1-2, with D uncertain. The germline V gene has CDR1 SGHRS and CDR2 YFSETQ. Trimming removed 2 bases at V and 7 bases at J, with 12 bases between. The CDR3 is 13 amino acids. The CDR3 is CASSLGGLGGYTF. CDR3 DNA: TGCGCCAGCAGCTTAGGAGGGTTAGGTGGCTACACCTTC.

This clone appeared once. The V call is TRBV4-2, the J call TRBJ1-4; 8 positions agree with TRBD1. CDR3 size: 20 residues. The V gene end was trimmed by 0 bases and the J gene end by 10 bases; junction bases not matched to a gene: 22. From germline, CDR1 is LGHNA and CDR2 YNFKEQ. This CDR3 reads CASSQDIAQTTTGVGGKLFF. Here the CDR3 DNA reads TGTGCCAGCAGCCAAGATATCGCCCAGACAACGACAGGGGTGGGGGGAAAACTGTTTTTT.

This chain links TRBV10-3 with TRBJ1-3; D is uncertain. CDR3 length: 15 amino acids. The germline V gene has CDR1 ENHRY and CDR2 SYGVKD. Trimming stripped 0 bases from V and 4 bases from J, with 10 bases between. CDR3 protein: CAISESKLGGNTIYF. CDR3 coding DNA: TGTGCCATCAGTGAGTCGAAACTCGGCGGAAACACCATATATTTT.

The chain combines TRBV6-1 with TRBJ1-5; D is uncertain. Germline lookup yields CDR1 MNHNS and CDR2 SASEGT. V gave up 4 bases and J gave up 3 bases, with 10 bases separating them. The CDR3 is made up of 14 amino acids. CDR3 bases: TGTGCCAGCAGTGTAGCCGGGGTCAATCAGCCCCAGCATTTT. Translation gives CASSVAGVNQPQHF.

V is TRBV7-8 and J is TRBJ1-2, with a weak D call TRBD1 (6 bases). Between the trimmed V and J ends, which lost 5 bases and 7 bases, there was a span of 17 bases. Germline V gene sequence: CDR1 SGHVS, CDR2 FQNEAQ. CDR3 length: 14 residues. The CDR3 loop is CASSGTSQVGGYTF. As DNA, the CDR3 is TGTGCCAGCAGCGGGACATCCCAGGTTGGTGGCTACACCTTC.

The chain carries TRBV7-3 and TRBJ2-7, with a possible D match to TRBD1 (6 bases). V was shortened by 3 bases and J by 3 bases, with 9 bases between the two germline ends. This CDR3 has 13 residues. Germline V lookup: CDR1 SGHTA, CDR2 FQGTGA. DNA of the CDR3: TGTGCCAGCAGCTTGGAAGGGGGCTACGAGCAGTACTTC. Translating it yields CASSLEGGYEQYF.

The chain links TRBV10-1 to TRBJ2-1; no clear D. The CDR3 has 13 residues. Germline V gene sequence: CDR1 WNHNN, CDR2 SYGVQD (reference sequence). V lost 3 bases, J lost 8 bases, and 11 bases lay in between. The DNA for the CDR3 is TGCGCCAGCAGTGATCCTGGAGCCGATGAGCAGTTCTTC. As protein: CASSDPGADEQFF.